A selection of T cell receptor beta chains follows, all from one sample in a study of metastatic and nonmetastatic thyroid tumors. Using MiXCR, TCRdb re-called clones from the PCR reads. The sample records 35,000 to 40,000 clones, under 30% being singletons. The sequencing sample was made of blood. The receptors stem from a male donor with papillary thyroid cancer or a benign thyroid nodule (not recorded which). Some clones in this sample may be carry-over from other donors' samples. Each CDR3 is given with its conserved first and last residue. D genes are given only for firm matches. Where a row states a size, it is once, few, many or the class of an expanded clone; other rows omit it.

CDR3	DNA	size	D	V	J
CASSPSGTGYYEQYF	TGTGCCAGCAGTCCCTCCGGGACGGGTTACTACGAGCAGTACTTC	.	.	TRBV28	TRBJ2-7
CASSSHQDRDRGPRGGYTF	TGTGCCAGCAGTTCCCACCAAGACCGGGACAGGGGCCCAAGAGGTGGCTACACCTTC	once	TRBD1	TRBV27	TRBJ1-2
CASSEIRPPGDTQYF	TGTGCCAGCAGTGAAATTCGGCCCCCGGGCGATACGCAGTATTTT	few	.	TRBV12-3/TRBV12-4	TRBJ2-3
CSAYNGGVGYEQYF	TGCAGTGCGTATAACGGCGGGGTAGGCTACGAGCAGTACTTC	.	.	TRBV20-1	TRBJ2-7
CASRSSDTNTGELFF	TGTGCCAGCAGGTCTAGCGATACGAACACCGGGGAGCTGTTTTTT	many	.	TRBV12-3/TRBV12-4	TRBJ2-2
CSAPRRGDSEQFF	TGCAGTGCCCCCCGGAGGGGGGATAGTGAGCAGTTCTTC	many	.	TRBV20-1	TRBJ2-1
CASSITGQGNEKLFF	TGTGCCAGTAGTATTACGGGACAGGGGAACGAAAAACTGTTTTTT	many	TRBD1	TRBV19	TRBJ1-4
CASSLSIGGGAATWELFF	TGCGCCAGCAGCTTGTCGATTGGTGGGGGGGCTGCCACCTGGGAGCTGTTTTTT	.	.	TRBV5-1	TRBJ2-2
CASSYRDNTEAFF	TGTGCCAGCAGTTACCGGGACAACACTGAAGCTTTCTTT	.	.	TRBV6-2/TRBV6-3	TRBJ1-1
CASSIGEGAQFF	TGTGCCAGCAGTATCGGCGAGGGCGCGCAGTTCTTC	few	.	TRBV6-1	TRBJ2-1
CASSPRDWGGETQYF	TGTGCCAGCAGTCCAAGAGACTGGGGAGGAGAGACCCAGTACTTC	.	.	TRBV7-2	TRBJ2-5
CATSERGQTQYF	TGTGCCACCAGTGAACGAGGGCAGACCCAGTACTTC	few	.	TRBV24-1	TRBJ2-5
CASSLLASGDSDTQYF	TGCGCCAGCAGCTTGCTGGCTAGCGGGGACTCAGATACGCAGTATTTT	.	TRBD2	TRBV5-1	TRBJ2-3
CASSLQRASGTRSYEQYF	TGTGCCAGCAGCTTACAGAGGGCTAGCGGTACCCGCTCCTACGAGCAGTACTTC	.	TRBD2	TRBV11-1	TRBJ2-7
CASSVAPGNEQFF	TGTGCCAGCAGCGTAGCTCCGGGCAATGAGCAGTTCTTC	many	.	TRBV9	TRBJ2-1
CASSPPGVAGLNEQFF	TGTGCCAGCAGTCCCCCGGGAGTAGCGGGATTAAATGAGCAGTTCTTC	few	TRBD2	TRBV11-2	TRBJ2-1
CSAGFGGNTIYF	TGCAGCGCGGGATTTGGTGGAAACACCATATATTTT	.	.	TRBV29-1	TRBJ1-3
CASSLRQGGAEAFF	TGTGCCAGCAGCCTTCGACAGGGTGGGGCTGAAGCTTTCTTT	.	TRBD1	TRBV3-1	TRBJ1-1
CASSLDRGRVTGELFF	TGTGCCAGCAGCTTAGACAGGGGGCGAGTCACCGGGGAGCTGTTTTTT	.	TRBD1	TRBV11-1	TRBJ2-2
CASSRNTLGGNYGYTF	TGCGCCAGCAGCCGAAATACCCTGGGCGGAAACTATGGCTACACCTTC	.	.	TRBV4-1	TRBJ1-2
CSATSSGSEKTQYF	TGCAGTGCTACGAGTAGCGGGTCTGAGAAGACCCAGTACTTC	many	TRBD2	TRBV20-1	TRBJ2-5
CASSESGSSTDTQYF	TGTGCCAGCAGTGAATCGGGCAGTAGCACAGATACGCAGTATTTT	.	.	TRBV2	TRBJ2-3
CASSLQGARGNTIYF	TGTGCCAGCAGCTTACAGGGGGCGCGTGGAAACACCATATATTTT	few	TRBD1	TRBV6-2/TRBV6-3	TRBJ1-3
CSAQTRGGGSYNEQFF	TGCAGTGCTCAGACTCGCGGGGGGGGCTCCTACAATGAGCAGTTCTTC	medium-sized	TRBD2	TRBV20-1	TRBJ2-1
CSVERTGANTEAFF	TGCAGCGTTGAAAGAACAGGGGCGAACACTGAAGCTTTCTTT	many	TRBD1	TRBV29-1	TRBJ1-1
CASGRGQRYEQYF	TGTGCCAGCGGGCGCGGACAGCGCTACGAGCAGTACTTC	.	.	TRBV6-1	TRBJ2-7
CASSLGTGGSDYGYTF	TGTGCCAGCAGTTTGGGGACAGGGGGGAGTGACTATGGCTACACCTTC	few	TRBD1	TRBV28	TRBJ1-2
CASTTPRTSGAYEQYF	TGTGCCAGCACCACGCCCCGGACTAGCGGGGCCTACGAGCAGTACTTC	few	TRBD2	TRBV6-2/TRBV6-3	TRBJ2-7
CASIDPWGTEAFF	TGTGCCAGCATTGACCCTTGGGGCACTGAAGCTTTCTTT	.	.	TRBV25-1	TRBJ1-1
CASSDRAGNNEQYF	TGTGCCAGCAGTGATCGGGCAGGGAACAACGAGCAGTACTTC	.	.	TRBV6-1	TRBJ2-7
CASSLLAGGLADTQYF	TGTGCCAGCTCTCTTTTGGCGGGAGGGTTGGCAGATACGCAGTATTTT	medium-sized	TRBD2	TRBV9	TRBJ2-3
CSVSAGAHYEQYF	TGCAGCGTTTCCGCGGGAGCGCACTACGAGCAGTACTTC	many	TRBD2	TRBV29-1	TRBJ2-7
CASSLFEGSAETQYF	TGTGCCAGCTCACTTTTTGAAGGGTCCGCAGAGACCCAGTACTTC	many	.	TRBV18	TRBJ2-5
CASSRDRNPNSGANVLTF	TGTGCCAGCAGCCGCGACAGGAACCCCAACTCTGGGGCCAACGTCCTGACTTTC	few	.	TRBV12-3/TRBV12-4	TRBJ2-6
CASSLGPLSNSPLHF	TGCGCCAGCAGCTTGGGCCCCCTATCTAATTCACCCCTCCACTTT	.	.	TRBV5-1	TRBJ1-6